This TCR beta chain was captured by sequencing in a study of blood T cell repertoires in COVID-19. Study summary: Sites in the United States, Italy and Spain provided acute and convalescent COVID-19 samples. T cells, B-cell-depleted T cells, or PBMCs provided the cDNA or gDNA that served as material.

As originally analysed: Amplification of reference gene primers provided the estimated nucleated cell counts. Method: immunoSEQ multiplex PCR; TCRdb's copy keeps in-frame clones and lacks some. V and J calls and clone size follow that table, whereas D and trimming were derived from the DNA. In the table there are roughly 41,000 clones, more than 70% of which are singletons. This CDR3 spans 14 amino acids. CDR1 LNHNV and CDR2 YYDKDF come from the germline V gene (reference sequence). The junction had 7 bases not matched to a gene; V was cut back by 8 bases and J by 5 bases. This TCR was sampled from a human donor in a cohort sampled during active COVID-19. The specimen sequenced was peripheral blood. The chain joins TRBV15 to TRBJ2-1; 9 nucleotides agree with TRBD2. This CDR3 reads CATLGTSTHNEQFF. CDR3 DNA: TGTGCCACCCTCGGGACTAGCACGCACAATGAGCAGTTCTTC.